This note documents a single TCR beta chain sequence. Its target antigen remains unknown. One base away there is no much larger clone; base qualities are not given. The time point label on this specimen signifies: cells obtained before transplantation from donor or recipient. CD3+CD4+ and CD3+CD8+ populations were FACS-sorted from unstimulated pre-transplant donor and recipient cells taken from spleen or lymph nodes. The sample comes from a study of graft-versus-host responses after intestinal transplantation (dated by TCRdb to about 2021). General notes on the study: The transplants that recipients got were multivisceral, liver-intestinal, or isolated intestinal. Alloreactive clones were identified by sequencing pre-transplant mixed lymphocyte reaction products and comparing them with unstimulated pre-transplant donor and recipient T cells. The cohort enrolled some 25 intestinal transplant recipients including one retransplant, and 3 patients lacking pretransplant specimens were excluded. A peak of at least 4% donor T cells among recipient peripheral blood mononuclear cells was the definition used for donor T cell macrochimerism. All recipients received anti-thymocyte globulin induction followed by maintenance tacrolimus and steroids for approximately 3 years. Rather than going through the commercial service, samples from a few later patients were sequenced in-house on an Illumina MiSeq and processed with MiXCR. After intestinal transplantation, graft-versus-host and host-versus-graft alloreactive T cell clones were followed in the graft, circulation and bone marrow using bulk TCR-beta CDR3 sequencing. Paper-wide results and their limitations: Patients with donor T cell macrochimerism had high GvH to HvG T cell clonal ratios in their allografts. Conclusions were limited by the relatively low number and heterogeneity of intestinal transplant patients. Early after transplant, declines in HvG clones were associated with peak levels of circulating GvH clones. GvH clones turned up in recipient bone marrow, with some appearing earlier in ileal mucosa or blood, a pattern consistent with an intestinal mucosal origin.

Preparation of the library involved the immunoSEQ multiplex PCR assay. For most patients, genomic DNA was isolated using the Qiagen DNeasy Blood and Tissue Kit and was shipped frozen to Adaptive Biotechnologies for TCR sequencing. For most patients, genomic DNA was subjected to high-throughput TCR-beta CDR3 sequencing by Adaptive Biotechnologies. As for the authors' bioinformatics: TCR sequencing data were retrieved from Adaptive's ImmunoSEQ software for more than 15 patients, whereas a few other patients were processed with MiXCR and VDJtools. To correct CD4 versus CD8 sorting errors, sequences present in both subsets at a frequency ratio below 5:1 were removed. CDR3 nucleotide sequences shared between donor and recipient were removed because the origin of such sequences could not be assigned. To count as alloreactive, a clone needed at least 2-fold expansion over unstimulated cells and a minimum CFSE-low frequency of 0.002% (template counts) or 0.001% (read counts). Mappable clones were those detected in sequenced pre-transplant spleen, lymph node, or MLR CFSE-low populations of the donor or recipient. The cumulative frequency of alloreactive clones was calculated as a percentage of all sequences, weighted by copy number. In TCRdb, the immuneACCESS table is reduced to in-frame sequences with V and J assigned. These tables do not hold every clone; where another copy was compared, an unresolved V gene accounts for under half, and the others remain unexplained. From that table come the V and J calls and clone size; the DNA was used to work out D and trimming. For this sample there are 95,000 to 110,000 clones; about 90% appear just once. Clones ranked in the top ten supply about 0.9% of the sample.

The germline V gene yields MGHDK for CDR1 and SYGVNS for CDR2. From its cysteine to its phenylalanine, the CDR3 spans 14 amino acids. Only CDR3 DNA remains: 42 bases, in frame from the first base. V is clipped by 4 bases and J by 4 bases, and the sequence between their germline boundaries is 10 bases long. The sample in question was unstimulated CD4+ T cells sorted from spleen or lymph node cells, obtained before intestinal transplant. The chain joins TRBV25-1 to TRBJ1-4; TRBD1 is perhaps the D gene, given 5 matching bases. This clonotype was obtained from a human donor who received an intestinal transplant. CDR3 region: CASSAVGGNEKLFF. The sequence in DNA is TGTGCCAGCAGTGCGGTCGGGGGTAATGAAAAACTGTTTTTT. Outside the CDR3, residues come from the reference TRBV25-1 and TRBJ1-4 proteins, so the full variable domain is: EADIYQTPRYLVIGTGKKITLECSQTMGHDKMYWYQQDPGMELHLIHYSYGVNSTEKGDLSSESTVSRIRTEHFPLTLESARPSHTSQYLCASSAVGGNEKLFFGSGTQLSVL.